The entry below gives a single T cell receptor (beta chain) sequence along with its context. What it binds is not known. These data come from a study of T cells in Graves' hyperthyroidism and ophthalmopathy. Study-level results: Researchers report that a 13 V-J model separated ophthalmopathy from stable hyperthyroidism. Blood also showed most of the thyroid clonotypes that were expanded above 0.001.

This CDR3 spans 13 amino acids. Per the germline V gene, CDR1 is LGHDT and CDR2 is YNNKEL (reference sequence). V was clipped by 8 bases and J by 9 bases; unmatched bases: 5. Fresh peripheral blood, more than 8 ml of it, supplied the PBMCs. Amplified regions were TCR beta CDR3 sequences from RNA transcripts. Initially, a first-round RT-PCR of the TCR CDR3 employed the HTBI primer set. TCRdb re-called the multiplex PCR reads through MiXCR, storing one row per CDR3 protein. The data contain under 350,000 distinct CDR3 sequences, roughly 13% of them seen just once; the ten biggest clones take up 34%. The V call is TRBV3-1, the J call TRBJ2-7; 15 positions match TRBD2. Sequencing input: blood. The TCR sequence derives from a woman aged 40 to 50 with Graves' ophthalmopathy. The CDR3, as DNA: TGTGCCAGCCGGGGACTAGCGGGAGGTCCGCAGTACTTC. Its translation: CASRGLAGGPQYF.